This T cell receptor (beta chain) was recorded in a study of cytomegalovirus exposure and HLA in healthy donors. The PCR employed 60 Vbeta primers together with 13 Jbeta primers. TCRdb keeps only in-frame clones here, not all; method: immunoSEQ multiplex PCR. The sample carries around 97,000 clones, 9.4% recorded once. CDR3 length: 12 residues. Germline loops: CDR1 SGHAT, CDR2 FQNNGV. The V and J ends lost 5 bases and 11 bases, in that order; junction bases with no gene match: 6. The TCR comes from a man aged 45-65 years in good health and CMV-seropositive. The material sequenced was PBMCs. V gene TRBV11-2 combines with J gene TRBJ2-1; 7 bases line up with TRBD2. CDR3 loop: CASSPPLAQQFF. DNA for the CDR3: TGTGCCAGCAGCCCTCCACTAGCGCAGCAGTTCTTC.